A selection of T cell receptor beta chains follows, all from one sample in a study of shared clonotypes between healthy human individuals. Repertoires were generated with immunoSEQ multiplex PCR, while TCRdb's copy carries only in-frame clones and drops some. This sample has about 680,000 clones, with about 92% found just once. The sequenced sample was naive CD8+ T cells sorted from blood. These receptors were obtained from a man aged 25-45 years in good health. Each CDR3 is given with its conserved first and last residue. The D gene is left open where the match is weak. Clone sizes are given selectively: once, few, many, or a class where the clone is expanded.

D: TRBD2
J: TRBJ2-1
size: .
V: TRBV5-5
DNA: TGTGCCAGCAGCTTCTTCCTAGCGGTCTACAATGAGCAGTTCTTC
CDR3: CASSFFLAVYNEQFF

D: TRBD1
J: TRBJ2-5
size: .
V: TRBV5-1
DNA: TGCGCCAGCAGCTTGGTATTTGGGACAGGGAAAACGCAGGGGGAGACCCAGTACTTC
CDR3: CASSLVFGTGKTQGETQYF

D: .
J: TRBJ2-5
size: .
V: TRBV9
DNA: TGTGCCAGCAGCGTAGGAGGCGGGAAAAGACGGGAGACCCAGTACTTC
CDR3: CASSVGGGKRRETQYF

D: .
J: TRBJ1-3
size: .
V: TRBV7-8
DNA: TGTGCCAGCAGCTTTCTTCTTTTTGGTTCTGGAAACACCATATATTTT
CDR3: CASSFLLFGSGNTIYF

D: .
J: TRBJ2-1
size: .
V: TRBV27
DNA: TGTGCCAGCAGTTTAGGGCACCGCTCCTACAATGAGCAGTTCTTC
CDR3: CASSLGHRSYNEQFF

D: .
J: TRBJ2-7
size: .
V: TRBV7-8
DNA: TGTGCCAGCAGCTTAGCGAGCAGCCCCGGCGAGCAGTACTTC
CDR3: CASSLASSPGEQYF

D: TRBD1
J: TRBJ2-7
size: .
V: TRBV29-1
DNA: TGCAGCGTTGACCTTCAACAGGGGGAGGCGGGGGAGCAGTACTTC
CDR3: CSVDLQQGEAGEQYF

D: TRBD2
J: TRBJ2-5
size: once
V: TRBV27
DNA: TGTGCCAGCAGTCCGGGACTAGCGGGAGGCAGGACCCAAGAGACCCAGTACTTC
CDR3: CASSPGLAGGRTQETQYF

D: .
J: TRBJ1-4
size: .
V: TRBV27
DNA: TGTGCCAGCAGACCATTGGCCGGATCTAATGAAAAACTGTTTTTT
CDR3: CASRPLAGSNEKLFF

D: TRBD2
J: TRBJ2-6
size: once
V: TRBV7-6
DNA: TGTGCCAGCAGCGCCGGGACTAGCGATTACTACGACTCTGGGGCCAACGTCCTGACTTTC
CDR3: CASSAGTSDYYDSGANVLTF

D: TRBD1
J: TRBJ2-5
size: .
V: TRBV19
DNA: TGTGCCAGTAGTTTTTGGACAGGAACGTATGAGCAAGAGACCCAGTACTTC
CDR3: CASSFWTGTYEQETQYF

D: TRBD1
J: TRBJ2-5
size: .
V: TRBV15
DNA: TGTGCCACCAGCAGGCTGACAGGGGGCGAGACCCAGTACTTC
CDR3: CATSRLTGGETQYF

D: .
J: TRBJ2-2
size: .
V: TRBV28
DNA: TGTGCCAGCAGGCCGGGACTCAACACCGGGGAGCTGTTTTTT
CDR3: CASRPGLNTGELFF

D: .
J: TRBJ2-1
size: .
V: TRBV29-1
DNA: TGCAGCGTTGAAAGCGGAAGAACCAATGAGCAGTTCTTC
CDR3: CSVESGRTNEQFF

D: .
J: TRBJ2-7
size: .
V: TRBV10-1
DNA: TGCGCCAGCAGTGAGTCATTAGGGAACGAGCAGTACTTC
CDR3: CASSESLGNEQYF

D: TRBD2
J: TRBJ2-2
size: .
V: TRBV19
DNA: TGTGCCAGTAGTAGCGGACTAGCGGGGAACACCGGGGAGCTGTTTTTT
CDR3: CASSSGLAGNTGELFF

D: .
J: TRBJ1-1
size: .
V: TRBV28
DNA: TGTGCCAGCAGTTTGATCGGGGACGGCACTGAAGCTTTCTTT
CDR3: CASSLIGDGTEAFF

D: TRBD2
J: TRBJ2-7
size: .
V: TRBV6-6
DNA: TGTGCCAGCAGTTCCGGGACTAGCGGGAGTCTCAACGAGCAGTACTTC
CDR3: CASSSGTSGSLNEQYF

D: TRBD2
J: TRBJ2-1
size: .
V: TRBV7-6
DNA: TGTGCCAGCAGCTTAACGTTACTAGCGTTAAATGAGCAGTTCTTC
CDR3: CASSLTLLALNEQFF

D: .
J: TRBJ2-2
size: .
V: TRBV2
DNA: TGTGCCATCCTCTATGCCACCGGGGAGCTGTTTTTT
CDR3: CAILYATGELFF

D: .
J: TRBJ2-7
size: .
V: TRBV9
DNA: TGTGCCAGCAGCGTAGGTCGGTTTCCTACCTACGAGCAGTACTTC
CDR3: CASSVGRFPTYEQYF

D: .
J: TRBJ2-1
size: once
V: TRBV7-2
DNA: TGTGCCAGCAGCTTACGCGGGATTGAGCAGTTCTTC
CDR3: CASSLRGIEQFF

D: TRBD2
J: TRBJ2-1
size: .
V: TRBV5-1
DNA: TGCGCCAGCAGCTTGGCTGTAGCGGGAGGCCACTTGAATGAGCAGTTCTTC
CDR3: CASSLAVAGGHLNEQFF